Below, 15 T cell receptor beta chains from the same sample are listed, as sequenced in a study of identical twins. One entry per CDR3 protein results from TCRdb running MiXCR on the 5' RACE reads. Among approximately 700,000 distinct CDR3 sequences listed, over 15% were seen once. This sample also belongs to another study, concerning T cells expressing NK-cell markers.

Sequenced material: PBMCs. These TCRs come from a woman under 30 in good health.

This clonotype was detected once. The CDR3 nucleotides read TGCGCCAGCAGCCCGGGGCCACAGGGGGAAGTTAATGAGCAGTTCTTC. It is translated as CASSPGPQGEVNEQFF. The gene calls are TRBV5-1 and TRBJ2-1; the match to TRBD1 covers 8 bases. Unmatched junction bases numbered 13, after V lost 4 bases and J lost 7 bases. The CDR3 totals 16 residues. The germline V gene has CDR1 SGHRS and CDR2 YFSETQ. Full variable domain (outside the CDR3, taken from reference TRBV5-1 and TRBJ2-1): KAGVTQTPRYLIKTRGQQVTLSCSPISGHRSVSWYQQTPGQGLQFLFEYFSETQRNKGNFPGRFSGRQFSNSRSEMNVSTLELGDSALYLCASSPGPQGEVNEQFFGPGTRLTVL.

In this sample, this clonotype turned up a few times. The chain recombines TRBV5-1 with TRBJ2-7; TRBD2 matches 7 bases. Trimming at V came to 2 bases and at J to 5 bases, leaving 7 bases not matched to a gene. This CDR3 spans 14 amino acids. The germline V gene encodes CDR1 SGHRS and CDR2 YFSETQ. CDR3 nucleotide sequence: TGCGCCAGCAGCTTCGCGGGGGTGTCCAACGAGCAGTACTTC. It encodes CASSFAGVSNEQYF. Full variable domain (remainder filled in from reference TRBV5-1 and TRBJ2-7): KAGVTQTPRYLIKTRGQQVTLSCSPISGHRSVSWYQQTPGQGLQFLFEYFSETQRNKGNFPGRFSGRQFSNSRSEMNVSTLELGDSALYLCASSFAGVSNEQYFGPGTRLTVT.

The rearrangement joins TRBV20-1 to TRBJ2-2; D might be TRBD1 or TRBD2, each matching 5 bases. The CDR3 runs to 16 residues. Germline V gene data show CDR1 as DFQATT and CDR2 as SNEGSKA (reference sequence). V gave up 1 base and J gave up 3 bases, with 15 bases separating them. The CDR3 spells CSARGQRGRDTGELFF. DNA of the CDR3: TGCAGTGCTAGAGGACAGAGGGGTAGAGACACCGGGGAGCTGTTTTTT.

The chain carries TRBV7-2 and TRBJ2-3; 8 positions agree with TRBD2. CDR1 SGHTA and CDR2 FQGNSA come from the germline V gene. The V and J ends lost 5 bases and 2 bases, in that order; junction bases with no gene match: 12. CDR3 length: 17 amino acids. CDR3 nucleotides: TGTGCCAGCAGCCCGGGGGGGGGAGTGAGGGTCACAGATACGCAGTATTTT. The encoded protein is CASSPGGGVRVTDTQYF. The full variable domain, completed using reference TRBV7-2 and TRBJ2-3, is GAGVSQSPSNKVTEKGKDVELRCDPISGHTALYWYRQSLGQGLEFLIYFQGNSAPDKSGLPSDRFSAERTGGSVSTLTIQRTQQEDSAVYLCASSPGGGVRVTDTQYFGPGTRLTVL.

This clonotype was counted a few times. The chain combines TRBV10-3 with TRBJ2-3; the D is unclear. The CDR3 loop spans 14 amino acids. Trimming pared 7 bases from V and 0 bases from J, leaving 11 bases between. Germline loops: CDR1 ENHRY, CDR2 SYGVKD. In DNA form, the CDR3 reads TGTGCCATCAAGCAGCCCTCTAGCACAGATACGCAGTATTTT. Amino acid sequence: CAIKQPSSTDTQYF.

This clonotype was seen at least ten times. J is TRBJ1-1 and V is TRBV12-3 or TRBV12-4; D is unresolved. CDR3 length equals 13 residues. V was trimmed by 1 base and J by 1 base, leaving 4 bases between them. For the CDR3, the DNA is TGTGCCAGCAGTTTAGAGGAGAACACTGAAGCTTTCTTT. Its translation is CASSLEENTEAFF.

V is TRBV5-5 and J is TRBJ1-5, with TRBD1 matching over 7 bases. Germline trimming cut 6 bases from V and 5 bases from J; bases unmatched to any gene: 11. The CDR3 has 15 amino acids. From germline, CDR1 is SGHKS and CDR2 YYEKEE (reference sequence). The CDR3: CASTLTGQGDQPQHF. For the CDR3, the DNA is TGTGCCAGCACATTGACCGGCCAGGGGGATCAGCCCCAGCATTTT.

A few counts support this clonotype. The rearrangement uses TRBV29-1 and TRBJ2-7, with D possibly matching TRBD1 (6 bases). There are 13 residues in the CDR3. The germline V gene encodes CDR1 SQVTM and CDR2 ANQGSEA. The V end was cut by 1 base, the J end by 6 bases, with 13 bases between. In DNA, the CDR3 is TGCAGCGTTGAAGGGGCGACAGGTTCCGAGCAGTACTTC. Translating it yields CSVEGATGSEQYF.

In its sample, this clonotype was seen many times. J is TRBJ2-7 and V is TRBV20-1; D is unresolved. From germline, CDR1 is DFQATT and CDR2 SNEGSKA (reference sequence). The CDR3 has 11 residues. Trimming took off 3 bases at V and 6 bases at J, with 9 bases between the two ends. This CDR3 is CSASEYREQYF. CDR3 in DNA: TGCAGTGCTAGCGAATATCGCGAGCAGTACTTC.

The chain employs TRBV29-1 and TRBJ2-7, with a tentative D call TRBD1 (5 bases). Germline V gene sequence: CDR1 SQVTM, CDR2 ANQGSEA. The CDR3 contains 11 residues. V lost 5 bases, J lost 3 bases, and 8 bases lay in between. CDR3 sequence (DNA): TGCAGCGTTTGGCAGGGCTACGAGCAGTACTTC. Amino acids: CSVWQGYEQYF.

This clonotype occurred a few times. This chain uses TRBV20-1 with TRBJ2-3; 11 bases map to TRBD2. The CDR3 totals 15 residues. V was clipped by 0 bases and J by 6 bases; unmatched bases: 5. CDR1 and CDR2 from the germline V gene are DFQATT and SNEGSKA (reference sequence). For the CDR3, the DNA is TGCAGTGCTAGAGATATAGCGGGGGGGCACGATACGCAGTATTTT. It specifies CSARDIAGGHDTQYF.

This chain links TRBV5-5 with TRBJ2-6; D not certain. Germline-derived CDR1 and CDR2 are SGHKS and YYEKEE (reference sequence). The CDR3 sequence is 13 residues long. The V end lost 3 bases, the J end lost 3 bases, and 4 bases lay between the germline ends. The CDR3 sequence: CASSSYGANVLTF. DNA of the CDR3: TGTGCCAGCAGCTCGTATGGGGCCAACGTCCTGACTTTC.

The V call is TRBV6-2 or TRBV6-3, the J call TRBJ2-7, with 9 bases lining up with TRBD2. V trimming: 6 bases; J trimming: 0 bases; junction bases outside the gene matches: 6. This CDR3 spans 15 amino acids. CDR1 MNHEY and CDR2 SVGEGT come from the germline V gene. The CDR3 region has the DNA TGTGCCAGCAGCGCCCAGGGACTAGCCTCCTACGAGCAGTACTTC. Its translation: CASSAQGLASYEQYF.

In its sample, this clonotype was seen many times. The genes are TRBV10-2 and TRBJ2-3; tentative D call: TRBD2 (6 bases). The V gene lost 5 bases and the J gene lost 1 base, with 13 bases spanning the gap. Germline V gives CDR1 WSHSY, CDR2 SAAADI. This CDR3 has 15 amino acids. CDR3 sequence: CASSPRDSRTDTQYF. Written as DNA, the CDR3 is TGCGCCAGCAGTCCTAGGGACTCACGCACAGATACGCAGTATTTT.

This clonotype was seen repeatedly, ten times or more. V gene TRBV12-3 or TRBV12-4 combines with J gene TRBJ2-2, with 14 bases identical to TRBD2. V trimming: 6 bases; J trimming: 4 bases; junction bases outside the gene matches: 4. The CDR3 is made up of 16 amino acids. CDR3 coding DNA: TGTGCCAGCAGCCTTGGGACTAGCGGGAGCACCGGGGAGCTGTTTTTT. It translates to CASSLGTSGSTGELFF.